In its sample, the clone carrying this T cell receptor (beta chain) was seen a few times. What it binds is not known. Germline V gene sequence: CDR1 SGHRS, CDR2 YFSETQ. The CDR3 spans 12 residues. Trimming removed 7 bases from V and 3 bases from J; junction bases left unmatched: 4. The entry originates in a study of T cells in Graves' hyperthyroidism and ophthalmopathy. Study conclusions and caveats: Most thyroid clonotypes expanded above 0.001 were also detected in blood. Prediction of ophthalmopathy progression came a median around 6.5 months pre-onset. Ophthalmopathy was told apart from stable hyperthyroidism by a 13 V-J model.

Amplified TCR beta CDR3 regions derived from RNA transcripts. In the first-round RT-PCR of the TCR CDR3, the HTBI primer set was used. TCRdb re-derived calls from the multiplex PCR reads in MiXCR, one entry per CDR3 protein. Counted here are nearly 600,000 distinct CDR3 sequences, approximately 14% occurring once; the ten biggest clones make up 5.5% to 7.5%. Sequencing was done on a sample of blood. This chain connects TRBV5-1 to TRBJ2-7; 7 nucleotides match TRBD1. This TCR derives from a woman aged 30 to 39 with Graves' hyperthyroidism that later progressed to Graves' ophthalmopathy. The CDR3 loop reads CASRGQNYEQYF. In DNA form, the CDR3 reads TGCGCCAGCCGGGGACAGAACTACGAGCAGTACTTC.